The source of this T cell receptor (beta chain) is a study of beta chain features in type 1 diabetes. Study-level findings and limits: Healthy donors had naive, central memory and Treg TCRB repertoires that appeared less similar than those seen among patients. Sequencing the cDNA could make cells with high TCR expression show up more than they should. When Type 1 diabetes patients were examined, their TCRB CDR3s proved moderately but significantly shorter in all four CD4+ subsets. Equally in patients and controls, PCR might preferentially amplify shorter templates.

Expressed TCRB transcripts were sequenced after all isolated RNA was converted to cDNA. Some clones are missing from TCRdb's copy, which holds only in-frame ones; the method was immunoSEQ multiplex PCR. Found here are more than 15,000 clones, about three quarters of them singletons; the top ten hold 0.65% to 0.9%. Trimming took 4 bases from V and 4 from J; bases not matched to a gene: 7. Looked up from germline, CDR1 is MNHEY and CDR2 is SVGAGI. The CDR3 runs 15 residues. For this clone: No antigen is known for it.

Sequenced sample: stem cell memory CD4+ T cells from blood. This clonotype was obtained from a young man with type 1 diabetes. The chain links TRBV6-5 to TRBJ1-2; 9 nucleotides line up with TRBD1. In nucleotides, the CDR3 is TGTGCCAGCAGTTCCCCCGGGACAGGGTTCTATGGCTACACCTTC. It translates to CASSSPGTGFYGYTF.